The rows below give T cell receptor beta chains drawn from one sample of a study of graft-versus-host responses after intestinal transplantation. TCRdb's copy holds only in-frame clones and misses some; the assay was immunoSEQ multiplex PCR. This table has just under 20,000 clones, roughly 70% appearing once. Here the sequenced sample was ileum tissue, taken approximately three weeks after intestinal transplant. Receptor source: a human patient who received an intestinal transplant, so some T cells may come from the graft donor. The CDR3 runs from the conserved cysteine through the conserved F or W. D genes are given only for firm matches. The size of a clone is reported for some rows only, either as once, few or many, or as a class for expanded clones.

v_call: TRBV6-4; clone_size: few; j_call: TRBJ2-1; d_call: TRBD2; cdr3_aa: CASSQMLAGGYNEQFF; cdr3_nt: TGTGCCAGCAGCCAGATGCTAGCGGGGGGCTACAATGAGCAGTTCTTC
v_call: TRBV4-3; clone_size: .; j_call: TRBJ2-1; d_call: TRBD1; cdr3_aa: CASSQDLVFSVTGVYEQFF; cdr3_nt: TGCGCCAGCAGCCAAGATCTTGTATTCTCCGTGACAGGGGTCTATGAGCAGTTCTTC
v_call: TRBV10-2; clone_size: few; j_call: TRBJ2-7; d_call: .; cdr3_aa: CASSLGYSSPYEQYF; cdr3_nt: TGCGCCAGCTCATTGGGCTATTCCAGCCCCTACGAGCAGTACTTC
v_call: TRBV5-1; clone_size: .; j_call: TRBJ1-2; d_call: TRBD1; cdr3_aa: CASSLSFDRGLFGYTF; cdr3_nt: TGCGCCAGCAGCTTGTCCTTCGACAGGGGATTATTCGGCTACACCTTC
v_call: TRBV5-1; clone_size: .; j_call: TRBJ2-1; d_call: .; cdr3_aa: CASSLGGPIHEQFF; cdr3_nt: TGCGCCAGCAGCTTGGGGGGCCCAATTCATGAGCAGTTCTTC
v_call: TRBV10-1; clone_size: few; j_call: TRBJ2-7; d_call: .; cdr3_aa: CASSDPGEGSEQYF; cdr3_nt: TGCGCCAGCAGTGATCCGGGAGAAGGTAGCGAGCAGTACTTC
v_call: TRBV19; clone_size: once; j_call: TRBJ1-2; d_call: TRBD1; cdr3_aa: CASSTGGRGYTF; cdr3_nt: TGTGCCAGCTCAACAGGGGGCCGCGGCTACACCTTC
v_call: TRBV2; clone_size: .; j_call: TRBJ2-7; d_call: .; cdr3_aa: CASRPGDYEQYF; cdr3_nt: TGTGCCAGCAGACCCGGGGACTACGAGCAGTACTTC
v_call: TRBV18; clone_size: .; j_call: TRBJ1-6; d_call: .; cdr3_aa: CANQRLRTSNSPLHF; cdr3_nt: TGTGCCAACCAAAGGCTGAGGACATCTAATTCACCCCTCCACTTT
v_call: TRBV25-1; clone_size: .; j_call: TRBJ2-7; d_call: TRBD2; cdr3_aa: CASSDGGALTLPYEQYF; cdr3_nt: TGTGCCAGCAGTGACGGGGGGGCGCTAACCCTCCCCTACGAGCAGTACTTC
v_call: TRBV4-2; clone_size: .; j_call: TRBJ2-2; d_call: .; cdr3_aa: CASSPDIGANTGELFF; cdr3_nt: TGTGCCAGCAGCCCGGACATTGGCGCGAACACCGGGGAGCTGTTTTTT
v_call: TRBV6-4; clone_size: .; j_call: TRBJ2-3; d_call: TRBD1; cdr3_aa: CASSNLVQGGPDTQYF; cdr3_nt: TGTGCCAGCAGCAACCTCGTACAGGGGGGACCAGATACGCAGTATTTT
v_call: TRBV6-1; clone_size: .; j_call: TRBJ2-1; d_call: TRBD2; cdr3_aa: CASRGGGAGGYNEQFF; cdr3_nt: TGTGCCAGCCGTGGTGGGGGGGCGGGAGGCTACAATGAGCAGTTCTTC